Presented here are 30 T cell receptor beta chains from one specimen sequenced in a study of shared clonotypes between healthy human individuals. This table comes from immunoSEQ multiplex PCR, and its TCRdb copy is limited to in-frame clones, with some not included. The sample shows approximately 500,000 clones, almost 80% of them seen only once. The sample consisted of PBMCs. The receptors shown here come from a woman aged 40 to 55 in good health. Some clones in this sample may be carry-over from other donors' samples.

V and J are TRBV5-1 and TRBJ2-5, with 11 bases aligning to TRBD1. From germline, CDR1 is SGHRS and CDR2 YFSETQ. V trimming: 4 bases; J trimming: 4 bases; junction bases outside the gene matches: 3. The CDR3 consists of 14 residues. The CDR3 loop reads CASSGQGAGETQYF. In nucleotides, the CDR3 is TGCGCCAGCAGCGGACAGGGGGCAGGAGAGACCCAGTACTTC.

The rearrangement links TRBV5-1 to TRBJ2-7, with a tentative D call TRBD1 (5 bases). Germline CDR1 SGHRS, CDR2 YFSETQ. Trimming shortened V by 0 bases and J by 6 bases, and 13 bases separated the two germline ends. The CDR3 totals 14 residues. CDR3 protein: CASSLGSQGSEQYF. Written as DNA, the CDR3 is TGCGCCAGCAGCTTGGGAAGCCAGGGAAGCGAGCAGTACTTC.

The chain uses TRBV7-9 and TRBJ1-2; D not resolved. The V end lost 0 bases, the J end lost 8 bases, and 16 bases lay between the germline ends. Germline assignment: CDR1 SEHNR and CDR2 FQNEAQ (reference sequence). This CDR3 comprises 15 residues. The CDR3 DNA is TGTGCCAGCAGCTTAGCCATGGACGGGGATCGAGGCTACACCTTC. Its protein product is CASSLAMDGDRGYTF.

The V and J genes are TRBV11-2 and TRBJ1-2; D gene unclear. This CDR3 spans 12 amino acids. Trimming left V 1 base short and J 5 bases short, with 5 bases between. Germline CDR1 and CDR2: SGHAT and FQNNGV. CDR3 in amino acids: CASSLGPYGYTF. The CDR3, as DNA: TGTGCCAGCAGCTTAGGACCTTATGGCTACACCTTC.

The CDR3 reads CASSINTNQPQHF. DNA for the CDR3: TGTGCCAGTAGTATAAATACGAATCAGCCCCAGCATTTT. The chain uses TRBV19 and TRBJ1-5; D remains ambiguous. CDR1 and CDR2 from the germline V gene are LNHDA and SQIVND (reference sequence). This CDR3 has 13 residues. Trimming stripped 2 bases from V and 4 bases from J, with 6 bases between.

Concerning this clone itself: A much larger clone lies one base from this, so it may be a read error. V gene TRBV5-4 combines with J gene TRBJ2-3; TRBD2 is a possible D gene (6 bases). Trimming stripped 4 bases from V and 3 bases from J, with 12 bases between. The CDR3 is 14 amino acids. The germline V gene encodes CDR1 SGHNT and CDR2 YYREEE (reference sequence). The CDR3: CASSVGGWTDTQYF. The CDR3 DNA sequence: TGTGCCAGCAGCGTGGGAGGTTGGACAGATACGCAGTATTTT.

As DNA, the CDR3 is TGTGCCAGCAGCTACAGGACAGGGAGCTTCTACGAGCAGTACTTC. Protein sequence: CASSYRTGSFYEQYF. The chain uses TRBV7-2 and TRBJ2-7, with 8 positions matching TRBD1. Germline V gene lookup returns CDR1 SGHTA and CDR2 FQGNSA. V shed 4 bases and J 3 bases; nucleotides not matched to a gene: 8. The CDR3 loop spans 15 amino acids.

The chain uses TRBV7-2 and TRBJ2-7, with TRBD1 matching 7 bases. In germline, CDR1 is SGHTA, CDR2 FQGNSA. The CDR3 extends over 15 amino acids. Trimming at V came to 5 bases and at J to 5 bases, leaving 12 bases not matched to a gene. The CDR3 sequence: CASSMPRGNRDEQYF. The CDR3 region has the DNA TGTGCCAGCAGCATGCCCAGGGGGAATCGCGACGAGCAGTACTTC.

CDR3 in amino acids: CASSSGGTASSGANVLTF. The CDR3 nucleotides read TGTGCCAGCAGCTCAGGGGGGACGGCGAGCTCTGGGGCCAACGTCCTGACTTTC. The V call is TRBV5-4, the J call TRBJ2-6; a weak D match, TRBD1 (7 bases). The CDR3 runs 18 residues. V was cut by 3 bases and J by 0 bases, with 16 bases left in between. The germline CDR1 and CDR2 sequences are SGHNT and YYREEE (reference sequence). Combining the CDR3 with reference TRBV5-4 and TRBJ2-6 gives the whole variable domain ETGVTQSPTHLIKTRGQQVTLRCSSQSGHNTVSWYQQALGQGPQFIFQYYREEENGRGNFPPRFSGLQFPNYSSELNVNALELDDSALYLCASSSGGTASSGANVLTFGAGSRLTVL.

V and J are TRBV5-4 and TRBJ2-5, with D perhaps given as TRBD1 or TRBD2 (6 bases each). Trimming stripped 4 bases from V and 5 bases from J, with 18 bases between. Germline V gene data show CDR1 as SGHNT and CDR2 as YYREEE (reference sequence). This CDR3 has 15 amino acids. In DNA, the CDR3 is TGTGCCAGCAGCCCCGGGGGCAGGGCAGAGGAGACCCAGTACTTC. Its translation is CASSPGGRAEETQYF.

The chain carries TRBV5-1 and TRBJ2-5; D is possibly TRBD2 (6 bases). CDR3 length: 15 residues. Trimming took off 0 bases at V and 3 bases at J, with 12 bases between the two ends. Germline V CDR1 and CDR2: SGHRS, YFSETQ. The CDR3 nucleotides read TGCGCCAGCAGCTTGGACCCGGGAGTCGAAGAGACCCAGTACTTC. Amino acids: CASSLDPGVEETQYF.

This clone was seen more than once but under ten times. Other nucleotide sequences in the sample specify the same CDR3. The J gene is TRBJ2-7, the V gene TRBV7-9, with D uncertain. Germline V gene lookup returns CDR1 SEHNR and CDR2 FQNEAQ (reference sequence). This CDR3 has 11 residues. V was pared by 8 bases and J by 4 bases, with 9 bases between. The CDR3 region has the DNA TGTGCCAGCTCGGTTAGTTACGAGCAGTACTTC. This translates into CASSVSYEQYF.

The chain uses TRBV7-9 and TRBJ2-7; no firm D call. CDR3 length: 13 residues. V was cut by 2 bases and J by 4 bases, with 9 bases left in between. Germline CDR1 is SEHNR and CDR2 is FQNEAQ (reference sequence). In DNA, the CDR3 is TGTGCCAGCAGCTTACTGGGCCCTTACGAGCAGTACTTC. It specifies CASSLLGPYEQYF.

In the case of this clone: This may arise from a read error, as a much more abundant clone is one base away. The V and J genes are TRBV5-4 and TRBJ2-3, with 9 bases identical to TRBD2. Germline V lookup: CDR1 SGHNT, CDR2 YYREEE (reference sequence). Trimming removed 3 bases from V and 4 bases from J; junction bases left unmatched: 6. The length of the CDR3 is 15 residues. The CDR3: CASSSSSGRADTQYF. The CDR3 region has the DNA TGTGCCAGCAGCTCCAGTAGCGGGAGAGCAGATACGCAGTATTTT.

The chain recombines TRBV5-6 with TRBJ2-7; 8 nucleotides line up with TRBD1. V lost 3 bases to trimming and J lost 3 bases; unmatched junction nucleotides: 8. Per the germline V gene, CDR1 is SGHDT and CDR2 is YYEEEE. This CDR3 contains 15 residues. CDR3 DNA sequence: TGTGCCAGCAGCTACACAGGGGGGCCCGACTACGAGCAGTACTTC. It encodes CASSYTGGPDYEQYF.

The chain carries TRBV10-3 and TRBJ1-2; D unresolved. This CDR3 region has 13 residues. V gave up 4 bases and J gave up 4 bases, with 10 bases separating them. Germline V CDR1 and CDR2: ENHRY, SYGVKD. For the CDR3, the DNA is TGTGCCATCAGTGGGGGATCCCTCTATGGCTACACCTTC. It yields the protein CAISGGSLYGYTF.

The V gene is TRBV30, the J gene TRBJ2-7; D remains ambiguous. Trimming left V 0 bases short and J 1 base short, with 10 bases between. Germline loops: CDR1 GTSNPN, CDR2 SVGIG (reference sequence). The CDR3 totals 14 residues. CDR3 protein: CAWSVGPTSYEQYF. CDR3 DNA: TGTGCCTGGAGTGTTGGTCCGACATCCTACGAGCAGTACTTC.

The chain links TRBV10-3 to TRBJ2-7, with 10 nucleotides matching TRBD1. The CDR3 is made up of 13 amino acids. V shed 4 bases and J 6 bases; nucleotides not matched to a gene: 3. CDR1 and CDR2 from the germline V gene are ENHRY and SYGVKD. CDR3 nucleotide sequence: TGTGCCATCAGTGCCGGACAGGGGGGCGAGCAGTACTTC. Its translation: CAISAGQGGEQYF.

The chain joins TRBV10-2 to TRBJ2-6; a weak D match, TRBD2 (6 bases). V was pared by 6 bases and J by 2 bases, with 17 bases between. The CDR3 contains 17 residues. The V gene's germline CDR1 is WSHSY and CDR2 SAAADI. CDR3 DNA sequence: TGCGCCAGCAGACGGCGGGAAGCCCCTACTGGGGCCAACGTCCTGACTTTC. Its protein is CASRRREAPTGANVLTF.

The chain has TRBV4-2 and TRBJ2-5; unclear D gene. The J call may be incorrect, as the DNA end agrees better with TRBJ2-7. This CDR3 has 15 residues. Per the germline V gene, CDR1 is LGHNA and CDR2 is YNFKEQ. CDR3 in amino acids: CASSPTDGSSYEQYF. In DNA form, the CDR3 reads TGTGCCAGCAGCCCGACGGACGGCAGCTCCTACGAGCAGTACTTC.

The chain links TRBV6-6 to TRBJ2-3, with 10 bases lining up with TRBD2. The germline V gene encodes CDR1 MNHNY and CDR2 SVGAGI (reference sequence). V shed 4 bases, J shed 5 bases, and the junction held 9 bases outside the gene matches. The CDR3 totals 16 residues. The DNA for the CDR3 is TGTGCCAGCAGTTTACCGGGACTAGCGTTAGGAGATACGCAGTATTTT. It codes for CASSLPGLALGDTQYF.

The V gene is TRBV7-2, the J gene TRBJ2-1, with 10 bases matching TRBD2. The germline V gene encodes CDR1 SGHTA and CDR2 FQGNSA. V lost 5 bases to trimming and J lost 6 bases; unmatched junction nucleotides: 4. The CDR3 is 14 amino acids. The CDR3 sequence: CASSLSGRSNEQFF. DNA for the CDR3: TGTGCCAGCAGCCTTAGCGGGAGGAGCAATGAGCAGTTCTTC.

This clone was observed once. This chain joins TRBV6-5 and TRBJ2-2; either TRBD1 or TRBD2 may fit D (6 bases each). Trimming shortened V by 2 bases and J by 3 bases, and 10 bases separated the two germline ends. Germline V gene data show CDR1 as MNHEY and CDR2 as SVGAGI. The CDR3 spans 15 residues. CDR3 DNA: TGTGCCAGCAGTTACGGGGGGCCCGACACCGGGGAGCTGTTTTTT. Amino acid sequence: CASSYGGPDTGELFF.

In its sample, this clone was seen a few times. The rearrangement joins TRBV30 to TRBJ2-2; D possibly corresponds to TRBD2 (7 bases). The CDR3 is 14 amino acids. Per the germline V gene, CDR1 is GTSNPN and CDR2 is SVGIG (reference sequence). CDR3: CARGGALRSGELFF. CDR3 in DNA: TGTGCTAGGGGGGGGGCCCTCCGCTCCGGGGAGCTGTTTTTT. The whole variable domain, remainder taken from reference TRBV30 and TRBJ2-2, is SQTIHQWPATLVQPVGSPLSLECTVEGTSNPNLYWYRQAAGRGLQLLFYSVGIGQISSEVPQNLSASRPQDRQFILSSKKLLLSDSGFYLCARGGALRSGELFFGEGSRLTVL.

This sequence joins TRBV5-1 and TRBJ2-5; 9 bases are a match to TRBD2. With V trimmed by 3 bases and J by 4 bases, 4 bases remained unmatched. The CDR3 is made up of 14 amino acids. Per the germline V gene, CDR1 is SGHRS and CDR2 is YFSETQ. In DNA, the CDR3 is TGCGCCAGCAGCTCGACTAGCGGAACAGAGACCCAGTACTTC. Translation gives CASSSTSGTETQYF.

The chain joins TRBV29-1 to TRBJ2-3; TRBD2 might be the D (6 bases). The length of the CDR3 is 16 residues. V lost 6 bases to trimming and J lost 4 bases, with 23 bases between them. CDR1 is SQVTM, CDR2 ANQGSEA, per germline. DNA of the CDR3: TGCAGCGTCCCACCTTACCGGGACTCCCGGCCAGATACGCAGTATTTT. Translated, it gives CSVPPYRDSRPDTQYF.

A note on this clone: A read error is possible here, since a much larger clone lies one base away. Other DNA variants within this sample encode the same CDR3. The gene calls are TRBV6-1 and TRBJ1-2; D possibly corresponds to TRBD1 (6 bases). The CDR3 has 15 amino acids. Germline V gene data show CDR1 as MNHNS and CDR2 as SASEGT. The V end lost 1 base, the J end lost 8 bases, and 17 bases lay between the germline ends. The CDR3 sequence is CASSEGWGQPPGYTF. As DNA, the CDR3 is TGTGCCAGCAGTGAAGGGTGGGGGCAGCCCCCCGGCTACACCTTC.

This clone was found once. The rearrangement joins TRBV21-1 to TRBJ2-7; TRBD2, the table's D call, lacks a check against the DNA. TRBV21-1 is assigned pseudogene status. CDR3 length equals 13 residues. CDR3 loop: CASSKDGNYEQYF. For the CDR3, the DNA is TGTGCCAGCAGCAAAGACGGGAACTACGAGCAGTACTTC.

This sequence joins TRBV15 and TRBJ2-1; 11 nucleotides align to TRBD2. Per the germline V gene, CDR1 is LNHNV and CDR2 is YYDKDF (reference sequence). Unmatched junction bases numbered 8, after V lost 3 bases and J lost 4 bases. This CDR3 is built from 17 residues. The CDR3, as DNA: TGTGCCACCAGCAGCGTCCTATCTAGCGGGAGGTACAATGAGCAGTTCTTC. Translating it yields CATSSVLSSGRYNEQFF.

As to this clone: The sample has other DNA sequences that encode this CDR3 too. The J gene is TRBJ1-1, the V gene TRBV28, with D possibly matching TRBD1 (6 bases). The V gene's germline CDR1 is MDHEN and CDR2 SYDVKM. The V gene lost 6 bases and the J gene lost 8 bases, with 16 bases spanning the gap. The CDR3 is 13 amino acids. This chain's CDR3 is CASSPGQTREAFF. CDR3 DNA: TGTGCCAGCAGCCCTGGACAGACCAGGGAAGCTTTCTTT.